The present T cell receptor beta chain was sequenced within a study of shared clonotypes between healthy human individuals. Germline V lookup: CDR1 MNHEY, CDR2 SVGAGI. V lost 8 bases and J 7 bases, leaving 15 bases between the germline ends. CDR3 size: 13 residues. This clone was counted only a few times. Each subset's genomic DNA was shared equally among a number of immunoSEQ plates. Sequencing was performed with immunoSEQ multiplex PCR; in TCRdb, only in-frame clones are kept and a portion is missing. This sample has roughly 2.1 million clones, with more than 85% found just once. It was CD45RO-negative cells, positively selected for CCR7, that made up naive CD8 cells, with terminally differentiated effector memory CD45RA+ cells excluded.

This TCR came from a man in his late teens or twenties in good health. Some clones in this sample may be carry-over from other donors' samples. Sequences were obtained from naive CD8+ T cells from PBMCs. V gene TRBV6-5 combines with J gene TRBJ1-5; no clear D gene. CDR3 sequence: CASSLVAEQPQHF. The CDR3 coding sequence is TGTGCCAGCTCCCTCGTGGCGGAGCAGCCCCAGCATTTT.